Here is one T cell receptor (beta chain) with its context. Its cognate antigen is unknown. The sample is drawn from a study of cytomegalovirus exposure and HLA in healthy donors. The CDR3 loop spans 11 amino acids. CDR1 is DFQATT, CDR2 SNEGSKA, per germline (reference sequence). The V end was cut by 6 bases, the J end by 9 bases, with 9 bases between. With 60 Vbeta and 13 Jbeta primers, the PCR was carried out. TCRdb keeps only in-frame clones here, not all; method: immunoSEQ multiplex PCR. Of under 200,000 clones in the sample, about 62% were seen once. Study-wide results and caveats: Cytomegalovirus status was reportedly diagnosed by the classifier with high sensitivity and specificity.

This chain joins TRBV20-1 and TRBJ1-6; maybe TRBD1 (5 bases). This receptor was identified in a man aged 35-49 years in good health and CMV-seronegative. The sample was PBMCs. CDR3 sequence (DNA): TGCAGTGCGCAGGGAGGTTCACCCCTCCACTTT. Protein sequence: CSAQGGSPLHF.